This T cell receptor beta chain was recovered during a study of T cells in Graves' hyperthyroidism and ophthalmopathy. About the study: Blood from the periphery was taken at initial diagnosis, before any treatment. Points from the study as a whole: The blood repertoire included most of the expanded thyroid clonotypes above 0.001.

The germline V gene has CDR1 SGHNT and CDR2 YENEEA. V lost 1 base to trimming and J lost 7 bases, with 14 bases between them. This CDR3 region has 15 residues. TCR beta CDR3 regions were amplified from RNA. The HTBI set primed first-round TCR CDR3 RT-PCR. TCRdb independently ran MiXCR on the multiplex PCR reads; one entry per CDR3 protein. The data hold approximately 360,000 distinct CDR3 sequences, with about 15% observed a single time. This clonotype was seen many times. Its matching antigen is unknown. This clonotype was sampled from a woman aged 18-29 years with Graves' hyperthyroidism that later progressed to Graves' ophthalmopathy. The chain combines TRBV11-3 with TRBJ2-1; D not resolved. Sequencing used blood. The CDR3 protein is CASSLGVRRTNEQFF. As DNA, the CDR3 is TGTGCCAGCAGCTTAGGGGTACGACGCACAAATGAGCAGTTCTTC.